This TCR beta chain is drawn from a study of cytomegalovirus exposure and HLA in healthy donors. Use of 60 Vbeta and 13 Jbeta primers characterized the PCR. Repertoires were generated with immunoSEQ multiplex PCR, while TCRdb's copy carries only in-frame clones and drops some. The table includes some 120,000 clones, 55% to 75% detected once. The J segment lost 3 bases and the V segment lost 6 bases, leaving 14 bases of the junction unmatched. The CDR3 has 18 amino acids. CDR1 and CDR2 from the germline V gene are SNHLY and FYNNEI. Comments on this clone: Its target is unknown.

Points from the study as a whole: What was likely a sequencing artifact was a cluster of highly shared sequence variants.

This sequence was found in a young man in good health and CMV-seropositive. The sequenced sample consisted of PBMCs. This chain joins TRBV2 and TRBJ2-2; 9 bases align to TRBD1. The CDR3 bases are TGTGCCAGCAGCGGTCCCGGGACAGGGATGGGTGACACCGGGGAGCTGTTTTTT. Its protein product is CASSGPGTGMGDTGELFF. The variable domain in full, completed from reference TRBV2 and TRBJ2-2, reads EPEVTQTPSHQVTQMGQEVILRCVPISNHLYFYWYRQILGQKVEFLVSFYNNEISEKSEIFDDQFSVERPDGSNFTLKIRSTKLEDSAMYFCASSGPGTGMGDTGELFFGEGSRLTVL.